This T cell receptor beta chain was sequenced in a study of blood T cells in healthy people across ages. The CDR3 sequence is 19 residues long. There are a few counts of this clonotype. Its target is not known. The use of a sample-barcoded 5' primer and a J-beta primer mix characterized a second PCR of roughly 6 to 11 cycles. Each cDNA molecule was tagged by a template-switch adaptor that had 12 random nucleotides. MiXCR, run by TCRdb on the 5' RACE reads, gives a single entry per CDR3 protein. The data contain hundreds of thousands of distinct CDR3 sequences, roughly 44% of them singletons. General observations from the study: For the donors, CMV status was unknown and possibly confounded expanded clonotype changes.

This clonotype was obtained from a man in his 60s in good health. The chain is built from TRBV21-1 and TRBJ2-5; TRBD1 reflects the table's D call only, with no check against the DNA. TRBV21-1 is annotated as a pseudogene. Specimen: blood. The CDR3 loop is CASSTPSGENRVPQETQYF. The CDR3 nucleotides are TGTGCCAGCAGCACGCCCAGTGGGGAAAACAGGGTTCCCCAAGAGACCCAGTACTTC.